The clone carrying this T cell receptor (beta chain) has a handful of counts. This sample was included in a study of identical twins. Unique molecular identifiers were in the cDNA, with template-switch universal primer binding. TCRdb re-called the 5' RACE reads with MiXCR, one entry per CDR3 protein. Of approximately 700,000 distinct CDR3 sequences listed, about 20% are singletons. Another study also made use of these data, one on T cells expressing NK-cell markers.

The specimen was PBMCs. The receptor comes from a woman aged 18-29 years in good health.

The CDR3 DNA follows: TGTGCCAGTAGTATAGTCGCAACTAATGAAAAACTGTTTTTT. Protein: CASSIVATNEKLFF. This chain connects TRBV19 to TRBJ1-4; D is uncertain. The CDR3 is 14 residues long. V was clipped by 1 base and J by 0 bases, with 3 bases between them. Germline V gene lookup returns CDR1 LNHDA and CDR2 SQIVND (reference sequence). Full variable domain (rest looked up from reference TRBV19 and TRBJ1-4): DGGITQSPKYLFRKEGQNVTLSCEQNLNHDAMYWYRQDPGQGLRLIYYSQIVNDFQKGDIAEGYSVSREKKESFPLTVTSAQKNPTAFYLCASSIVATNEKLFFGSGTQLSVL.